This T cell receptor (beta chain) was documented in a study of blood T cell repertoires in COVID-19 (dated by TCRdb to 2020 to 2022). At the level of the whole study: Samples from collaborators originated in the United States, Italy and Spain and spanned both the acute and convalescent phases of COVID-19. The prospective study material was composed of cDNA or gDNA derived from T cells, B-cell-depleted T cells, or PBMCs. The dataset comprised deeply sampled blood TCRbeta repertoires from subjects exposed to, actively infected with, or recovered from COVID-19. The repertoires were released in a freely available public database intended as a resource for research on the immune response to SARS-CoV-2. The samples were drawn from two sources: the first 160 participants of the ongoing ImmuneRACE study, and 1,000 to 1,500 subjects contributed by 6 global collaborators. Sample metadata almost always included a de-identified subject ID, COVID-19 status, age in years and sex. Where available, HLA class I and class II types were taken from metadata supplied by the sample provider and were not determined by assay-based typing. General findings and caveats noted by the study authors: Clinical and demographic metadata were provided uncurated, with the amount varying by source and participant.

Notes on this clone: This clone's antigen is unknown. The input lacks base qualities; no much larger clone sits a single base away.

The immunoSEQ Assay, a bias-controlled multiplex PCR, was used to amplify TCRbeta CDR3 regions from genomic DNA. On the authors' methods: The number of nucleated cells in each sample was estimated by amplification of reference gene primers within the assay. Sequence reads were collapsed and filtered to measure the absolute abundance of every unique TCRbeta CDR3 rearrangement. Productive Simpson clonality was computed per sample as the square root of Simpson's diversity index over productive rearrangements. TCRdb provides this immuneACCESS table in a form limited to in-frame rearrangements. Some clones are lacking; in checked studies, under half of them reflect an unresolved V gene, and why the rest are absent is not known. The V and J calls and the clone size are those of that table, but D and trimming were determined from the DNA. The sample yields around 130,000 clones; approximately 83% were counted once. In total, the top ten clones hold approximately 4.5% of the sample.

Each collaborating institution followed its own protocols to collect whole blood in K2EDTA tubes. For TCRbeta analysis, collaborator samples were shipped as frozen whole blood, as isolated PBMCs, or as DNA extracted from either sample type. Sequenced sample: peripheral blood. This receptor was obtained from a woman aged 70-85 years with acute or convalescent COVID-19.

The CDR3 reads as follows: CAWSGQGAHFNTEAFF. The DNA reads TGTGCCTGGAGCGGGCAGGGGGCCCACTTTAACACTGAAGCTTTCTTT. Here the chain combines TRBV30 and TRBJ1-1, with 8 junctional bases fitting TRBD1. From a lookup of the germline V gene (reference sequence), CDR1 and CDR2 are GTSNPN and SVGIG. Clipping removes 3 bases from V and 2 bases from J, with 11 as the unmatched junction base count. The CDR3 has 16 amino acids, counting the end cysteine and phenylalanine. The read is trimmed to its CDR3 DNA, 48 bases read in frame from base 1.